The entry below describes one T cell receptor (beta chain). Its antigen is not yet known. One base away there is no much larger clone; base qualities are not given. High-throughput TCR beta sequencing profiled peripheral blood CD8+ and CD4+ T cells from healthy donors, Susac syndrome patients and multiple sclerosis patients. Healthy donors were age- and sex-matched controls. CD8+ TEMRA cells were enriched by FACS, while bulk CD8+ and CD4+ T cells were purified by magnetic negative isolation. Blood was collected in EDTA tubes and processed within 24 hours, with PBMCs isolated through density gradient centrifugation. PBMCs destined for TCR sequencing were cryopreserved in liquid nitrogen and later thawed in a 37 °C water bath. The sorted or isolated CD4+, CD8+ and CD8+ TEMRA cells reached a purity of at least 90%. This specimen belongs to a study of CD8 T cells in Susac syndrome (dated by TCRdb to between 2019 and 2020). About the study as a whole: The study used repertoire sequencing to test whether antigen drove CD8+ T cell activation and differentiation in Susac syndrome. General findings and caveats noted by the study authors: The number of individuals in the TCR sequencing and HLA analysis was recognized as being relatively small.

Per the germline V gene (reference sequence), DFQATT is the CDR1 and SNEGSKA is the CDR2. V gives up 5 bases and J gives up 5 bases, and the segment between their germline ends measures 12 bases. The CDR3 goes from the cysteine to the phenylalanine over 12 residues. The only DNA kept is the CDR3, 36 bases in frame from the first base. RNA was extracted with the RNeasy kit and roughly 0.45 to 1 ug was reverse transcribed using random hexamers. The immunoSEQ multiplex PCR assay, which covers 54 Vbeta and 13 Jbeta segments, was used to amplify TCR beta CDR3 regions. PCR amplification bias was corrected by using a synthetic template baseline for primer optimization and computational correction. Per the authors' processing: Reads were annotated to V, D and J genes according to IMGT and were analyzed with immunoSEQ Analyzer, with only productive sequences retained. To calculate clonality, Shannon entropy was normalized by log2 of the number of productive unique sequences and then subtracted from one. For each patient and control, public and private clones were evaluated within the 100 most prevalent clones. Susac-specific clones were defined as absent from healthy and MS cohorts, 1052 published viral clones and other ImmuneACCESS disease sequences. TCRdb handled the public reads itself, with Q25 trimming in fastp and clone calling in MiXCR, and kept productive beta chains. Here each entry gathers all rows of one CDR3 protein and keeps the most common genes and DNA. V and J calls and clone size were set by TCRdb, not the authors. The sample table shows under 200,000 distinct CDR3 sequences, and around 94% are seen once. More than 0.12% of the sample comes from the top ten.

The specimen was CD4+ T cells from PBMCs. In this chain, TRBV20-1 is recombined with TRBJ2-5; the D segment cannot be called with confidence. The receptor's source is a human donor in good health. The CDR3 here reads CSAEQLRETQYF. The base sequence is TGCAGTGCTGAACAGCTAAGGGAGACCCAGTACTTC.